Presented here are 20 T cell receptor beta chains from one specimen sequenced in a study of cytomegalovirus exposure and HLA in healthy donors. The PCR ran on 60 Vbeta and 13 Jbeta primers. Measured with immunoSEQ multiplex PCR; TCRdb has only the in-frame clones, and not every one. This sample has around 65,000 clones, with approximately 80% found just once. Sample: PBMCs. The receptor source for this set is a girl aged 5-17 years in good health and CMV-seropositive.

The chain employs TRBV29-1 and TRBJ2-5; TRBD1 matches at 8 bases. The CDR3 has 13 residues. The V and J ends lost 7 bases and 4 bases, in that order; junction bases with no gene match: 8. Germline CDR1 and CDR2: SQVTM and ANQGSEA. The DNA of the CDR3 is TGCAGCGCGTTACAGGGGGGCCGAGAGACCCAGTACTTC. Its translation: CSALQGGRETQYF.

The chain recombines TRBV7-8 with TRBJ1-4; D gene uncertain. The V end was cut by 1 base, the J end by 12 bases, with 15 bases between. This CDR3 has 14 residues. Germline CDR1 is SGHVS and CDR2 is FQNEAQ. CDR3 coding DNA: TGTGCCAGCAGCTTAGACCCGGTGCTCGTGCAACTGTTTTTT. It yields the protein CASSLDPVLVQLFF.

This clone was counted between two and nine times. This chain links TRBV6-5 with TRBJ1-2; D gene ambiguous. The CDR3 consists of 13 residues. In germline, CDR1 is MNHEY, CDR2 SVGAGI. Deletions cut 4 bases from V and 4 bases from J, with 10 bases between. CDR3 residues: CASSFPGGYGYTF. DNA for the CDR3: TGTGCCAGCAGTTTTCCGGGAGGCTATGGCTACACCTTC.

This sequence joins TRBV7-2 and TRBJ2-5, with TRBD2 matching over 11 bases. J lost 7 bases, V lost 5 bases, and 12 bases had no gene match. The CDR3 is 16 residues long. Germline V gene sequence: CDR1 SGHTA, CDR2 FQGNSA. CDR3 nucleotide sequence: TGTGCCAGCAGCCCCCTTCGACTAGCGGGGCGGGGGACCCAGTACTTC. This gives the protein CASSPLRLAGRGTQYF.

The chain combines TRBV7-2 with TRBJ2-1, with a possible D match to TRBD2 (5 bases). There are 14 residues in the CDR3. Germline-derived CDR1 and CDR2 are SGHTA and FQGNSA. V was shortened by 4 bases and J by 8 bases, with 15 bases between the two germline ends. CDR3 region: CASSSREPGDEQFF. The CDR3 DNA follows: TGTGCCAGCAGCTCAAGGGAGCCGGGCGATGAGCAGTTCTTC.

CDR3 bases: TGTGCCAGCAGTTACTCCCTACTTAACACTGAAGCTTTCTTT. Its protein is CASSYSLLNTEAFF. V usage is TRBV6-6 and J usage is TRBJ1-1; D gene uncertain. V was pared by 0 bases and J by 2 bases, with 7 bases between. The CDR3 sequence is 14 residues long. Germline V lookup: CDR1 MNHNY, CDR2 SVGAGI (reference sequence).

The chain joins TRBV5-4 to TRBJ2-5, with 9 bases identical to TRBD2. Germline CDR1 reads SGHNT; CDR2 reads YYREEE (reference sequence). Trimming at V came to 1 base and at J to 2 bases, leaving 9 bases not matched to a gene. The CDR3 spans 17 residues. CDR3: CASSLSFASGAQETQYF. DNA for the CDR3: TGTGCCAGCAGCTTGAGTTTCGCTAGCGGGGCACAAGAGACCCAGTACTTC.

The CDR3 DNA reads as TGTGCCAGCAGGAGAACAGGGGGAAGTCAGCCCCAGCATTTT. Translated: CASRRTGGSQPQHF. This chain joins TRBV27 and TRBJ1-5, with 8 nucleotides matching TRBD1. The CDR3 contains 14 residues. The ends lost 6 bases at V and 6 bases at J; junction bases unmatched: 7. The germline CDR1 and CDR2 sequences are MNHEY and SMNVEV (reference sequence).

The chain has TRBV18 and TRBJ2-2; the match to TRBD2 covers 9 bases. The CDR3 loop spans 16 amino acids. Trimming at V came to 1 base and at J to 5 bases, leaving 5 bases not matched to a gene. CDR1 is KGHSH, CDR2 LQKENI, per germline. CDR3: CASSPRSTSGTGELFF. CDR3 nucleotide sequence: TGTGCCAGCTCACCACGATCAACTAGCGGGACCGGGGAGCTGTTTTTT.

This chain uses TRBV5-1 with TRBJ2-7; possibly TRBD1 for D (6 bases). The CDR3 runs 16 residues. CDR1 is SGHRS and CDR2 is YFSETQ in the germline V gene. V lost 4 bases and J lost 1, with 18 bases in between. In DNA, the CDR3 is TGCGCCAGCAGCCCCTCCGCTGGGGGCCTATCCTACGAGCAGTACTTC. Amino acids: CASSPSAGGLSYEQYF.

V usage is TRBV30 and J usage is TRBJ1-2; TRBD1 matches at 7 bases. CDR1 is GTSNPN, CDR2 SVGIG, per germline (reference sequence). This CDR3 has 13 residues. The V segment lost 3 bases and the J segment 7 bases; nucleotides outside the gene matches: 8. The CDR3 protein is CAWSRRQGGGYTF. The CDR3 DNA reads as TGTGCCTGGAGCAGAAGACAGGGCGGTGGCTACACCTTC.

The V gene is TRBV6-5, the J gene TRBJ2-1; no reliable D call. The CDR3 length is 13 residues. Germline V gene lookup returns CDR1 MNHEY and CDR2 SVGAGI. The V end lost 5 bases, the J end lost 3 bases, and 8 bases lay between the germline ends. The CDR3 coding sequence is TGTGCCAGCAGTCCACAGTACTACAATGAGCAGTTCTTC. Its protein product is CASSPQYYNEQFF.

This chain joins TRBV30 and TRBJ2-1, with D possibly matching TRBD2 (5 bases). Trimming shortened V by 4 bases and J by 2 bases, and 9 bases separated the two germline ends. The CDR3 runs 13 residues. Germline assignment: CDR1 GTSNPN and CDR2 SVGIG (reference sequence). Here the CDR3 reads CAWIGVTYNEQFF. In DNA form, the CDR3 reads TGTGCCTGGATCGGGGTCACCTACAATGAGCAGTTCTTC.

The chain joins TRBV9 to TRBJ2-1, with TRBD1 matching 9 bases. There are 15 residues in the CDR3. V gave up 3 bases and J gave up 6 bases; unmatched junction bases: 7. Germline V gene sequence: CDR1 SGDLS, CDR2 YYNGEE. The CDR3 bases are TGTGCCAGCAGCGCATCCCTGACAGGGGGCAATGAGCAGTTCTTC. Translated: CASSASLTGGNEQFF.

The genes are TRBV7-9 and TRBJ1-1; D call uncertain. Germline loops: CDR1 SEHNR, CDR2 FQNEAQ (reference sequence). The CDR3 contains 14 residues. V gave up 1 base and J gave up 3 bases, with 9 bases separating them. CDR3 nucleotides: TGTGCCAGCAGCTTAGGGCCGGGTTACACTGAAGCTTTCTTT. Translation gives CASSLGPGYTEAFF.

The V gene is TRBV10-3, the J gene TRBJ1-4; 9 bases fit TRBD1. The CDR3 loop spans 13 amino acids. After removal of 8 bases from V and 8 bases from J, the junction contained 6 bases not matched to a gene. Germline CDR1 reads ENHRY; CDR2 reads SYGVKD. CDR3 nucleotides: TGTGCCATCGGGACAGGGCGGGGCGAAAAACTGTTTTTT. Protein product: CAIGTGRGEKLFF.

The V call is TRBV27, the J call TRBJ2-7, with TRBD1 identical over 7 bases. From germline, CDR1 is MNHEY and CDR2 SMNVEV (reference sequence). Trimming cost V 3 bases and J 7 bases; bases outside gene matches: 9. This CDR3 is 14 amino acids long. CDR3 nucleotides: TGTGCCAGCAGTTTTAGGGGGCTGAAAGGGGAGCAGTACTTC. This translates into CASSFRGLKGEQYF.

This clone was counted once. CDR3: CASSPPHGRGNGYTF. CDR3 DNA: TGCGCCAGCAGCCCCCCCCACGGCAGGGGGAATGGCTACACCTTC. This chain uses TRBV4-1 with TRBJ1-2; 7 bases fit TRBD1. J was trimmed by 6 bases and V by 4 bases; bases with no gene match: 11. Germline-derived CDR1 and CDR2 are MGHRA and YSYEKL. The CDR3 covers 15 residues.

This chain uses TRBV11-2 with TRBJ2-5; D possibly corresponds to TRBD1 (6 bases). This CDR3 contains 14 residues. V lost 5 bases and J 0 bases, leaving 10 bases between the germline ends. Germline-derived CDR1 and CDR2 are SGHAT and FQNNGV. The CDR3 here is CASSVRGYQETQYF. As DNA, the CDR3 is TGTGCCAGCAGCGTAAGGGGGTACCAAGAGACCCAGTACTTC.

The rearrangement links TRBV6-5 to TRBJ1-6; TRBD1 matches at 7 bases. The V and J ends lost 2 bases and 10 bases, in that order; junction bases with no gene match: 11. Germline V lookup: CDR1 MNHEY, CDR2 SVGAGI. The CDR3 spans 16 residues. The DNA of the CDR3 is TGTGCCAGCAGTTACACCTCGACAGGGTTAGGCTCACCCCTCCACTTT. Translation gives CASSYTSTGLGSPLHF.